One sample yielded the 15 T cell receptor beta chains listed below, sequenced in a study of cytomegalovirus exposure and HLA in healthy donors. PCR involved 60 Vbeta and 13 Jbeta primers. Repertoires were generated with immunoSEQ multiplex PCR, while TCRdb's copy carries only in-frame clones and drops some. Of about 210,000 clones in the sample, around 79% were seen once. Material: PBMCs. The source of these receptors is a male donor in good health and CMV-seropositive.

V gene TRBV7-2 combines with J gene TRBJ2-1; D is ambiguous. Germline values: CDR1 SGHTA, CDR2 FQGNSA. Trimming shortened V by 2 bases and J by 12 bases, and 11 bases separated the two germline ends. The CDR3 totals 12 residues. The CDR3 here is CASSLTQIRQFF. In DNA, the CDR3 is TGTGCCAGCAGCTTAACCCAGATACGGCAGTTCTTC.

This chain connects TRBV5-8 to TRBJ1-1, with D hard to call. V lost 2 bases and J lost 1, with 12 bases in between. Germline V gene lookup returns CDR1 SGHTS and CDR2 YDEGEE. The CDR3 runs 15 residues. CDR3 region: CASSFDLVANTEAFF. The CDR3 coding sequence is TGTGCCAGCAGCTTCGATCTAGTGGCGAACACTGAAGCTTTCTTT.

This clone was detected a few times. The rearrangement links TRBV9 to TRBJ2-3; 12 bases agree with TRBD2. With V trimmed by 4 bases and J by 3 bases, 9 bases remained unmatched. The CDR3 runs 17 residues. Germline lookup yields CDR1 SGDLS and CDR2 YYNGEE. The CDR3 loop reads CASSPRTSGIRTDTQYF. CDR3 DNA sequence: TGTGCCAGCAGCCCTAGGACTAGCGGGATCAGGACAGATACGCAGTATTTT.

This rearrangement joins TRBV7-9 to TRBJ1-2; D remains ambiguous. The CDR3 runs 13 residues. V lost 5 bases, J lost 1 base, and 8 bases lay in between. CDR1 and CDR2 from the germline V gene are SEHNR and FQNEAQ (reference sequence). CDR3 protein: CASSQLFNYGYTF. In DNA, the CDR3 is TGTGCCAGCAGCCAACTTTTTAACTATGGCTACACCTTC.

V usage is TRBV7-9 and J usage is TRBJ2-7, with 10 bases identical to TRBD1. The CDR3 extends over 13 amino acids. The V and J ends lost 11 bases and 2 bases, in that order; junction bases with no gene match: 6. Germline loops: CDR1 SEHNR, CDR2 FQNEAQ (reference sequence). Here the CDR3 reads CAGGGTGAYEQYF. CDR3 DNA sequence: TGTGCCGGGGGGGGGACAGGGGCCTACGAGCAGTACTTC.

The chain carries TRBV21-1 and TRBJ2-1; the table gives TRBD2 as D, unverified against the DNA. TRBV21-1 is given as a pseudogene. The CDR3 contains 13 residues. The CDR3, as DNA: TGTGCCAGCCGCGGTACCTGTCCGGGTGAGCAGTTCTTC. Amino acids: CASRGTCPGEQFF.

V is TRBV6-6 and J is TRBJ2-1, with 8 bases identical to TRBD2. J lost 6 bases, V lost 2 bases, and 9 bases had no gene match. The V gene's germline CDR1 is MNHNY and CDR2 SVGAGI (reference sequence). This CDR3 has 16 residues. CDR3 sequence reads: CASSYLQGTRFNEQFF. The CDR3 DNA reads as TGTGCCAGCAGTTACCTTCAGGGGACTAGATTCAATGAGCAGTTCTTC.

The V and J genes are TRBV29-1 and TRBJ2-7; tentatively, D is TRBD1 (5 bases). Germline loops: CDR1 SQVTM, CDR2 ANQGSEA. CDR3 length: 10 amino acids. The germline V and J ends were trimmed by 7 bases and 6 bases, with 10 bases remaining between them. CDR3 DNA: TGCAGCGGATACACAGGCGAGCAGTACTTC. Its protein product is CSGYTGEQYF.

The V call is TRBV7-9, the J call TRBJ2-3; 10 positions match TRBD2. The CDR3 sequence is 14 residues long. CDR1 is SEHNR, CDR2 FQNEAQ, per germline (reference sequence). With 5 bases clipped from V and 7 bases from J, the junction kept 6 bases outside the gene matches. CDR3: CASSASGGAYTQYF. Written as DNA, the CDR3 is TGTGCCAGCAGCGCAAGCGGGGGGGCGTATACGCAGTATTTT.

This chain joins TRBV7-2 and TRBJ2-7, with 11 nucleotides matching TRBD2. Germline values: CDR1 SGHTA, CDR2 FQGNSA. The length of the CDR3 is 17 residues. The V gene end was trimmed by 5 bases and the J gene end by 4 bases; junction bases not matched to a gene: 13. The CDR3 DNA is TGTGCCAGCAGCCTCCACCCCCCCACTAGCGGGAGATACGAGCAGTACTTC. It translates to CASSLHPPTSGRYEQYF.

This clone was seen a single time. The chain has TRBV19 and TRBJ1-6; no definite D call. Per germline, CDR1 LNHDA and CDR2 SQIVND (reference sequence). V lost 6 bases to trimming and J lost 9 bases, with 18 bases between them. CDR3 size: 15 residues. The CDR3 reads CASSDVTGARSPLHF. The CDR3 coding sequence is TGTGCCAGTAGCGACGTGACGGGTGCGCGTTCACCCCTCCACTTT. The variable domain in full, completed from reference TRBV19 and TRBJ1-6, reads DGGITQSPKYLFRKEGQNVTLSCEQNLNHDAMYWYRQDPGQGLRLIYYSQIVNDFQKGDIAEGYSVSREKKESFPLTVTSAQKNPTAFYLCASSDVTGARSPLHFGNGTRLTVT.

The chain carries TRBV10-2 and TRBJ1-4, with TRBD1 matching over 7 bases. Germline V gene lookup returns CDR1 WSHSY and CDR2 SAAADI. V lost 6 bases and J lost 7; bases outside the gene matches: 5. The CDR3 extends over 13 amino acids. The CDR3 here is CASRKDRSEKLFF. CDR3 nucleotide sequence: TGCGCCAGCAGGAAGGACAGGAGTGAAAAACTGTTTTTT.

Regarding this clone: Germline and junction disagree at one end, which may indicate a read error. This chain joins TRBV7-3 and TRBJ1-2, with a tentative D call TRBD1 (5 bases). The length of the CDR3 is 16 residues. In germline, CDR1 is SGHTA, CDR2 FQGTGA. CDR3 sequence reads: CSSSPVPGLLGWGYTF. Written as DNA, the CDR3 is TGTTCCAGCAGCCCCGTCCCGGGACTCCTCGGCTGGGGCTACACCTTC. The whole variable domain, filled in from reference TRBV7-3 and TRBJ1-2, reads GAGVSQTPSNKVTEKGKYVELRCDPISGHTALYWYRQSLGQGPEFLIYFQGTGAADDSGLPNDRFFAVRPEGSVSTLKIQRTERGDSAVYLCSSSPVPGLLGWGYTFGSGTRLTVV.

The J gene is TRBJ1-1, the V gene TRBV5-4; D possibly corresponds to TRBD1 (5 bases). This CDR3 has 14 residues. CDR1 is SGHNT, CDR2 YYREEE, per germline (reference sequence). The V gene lost 2 bases and the J gene lost 0 bases, with 8 bases spanning the gap. Written as DNA, the CDR3 is TGTGCCAGCAGCTTCGCAGGGATGAACACTGAAGCTTTCTTT. This translates into CASSFAGMNTEAFF.

This clone has only a few counts. The chain joins TRBV28 to TRBJ2-1; 8 nucleotides agree with TRBD2. The CDR3 covers 16 residues. Trimming took 8 bases from V and 7 from J; bases not matched to a gene: 16. Per the germline V gene, CDR1 is MDHEN and CDR2 is SYDVKM. DNA of the CDR3: TGTGCCAGCGAGAGCAGCGGGAGAGGCGTTGGGAATGAGCAGTTCTTC. Encoded protein: CASESSGRGVGNEQFF.